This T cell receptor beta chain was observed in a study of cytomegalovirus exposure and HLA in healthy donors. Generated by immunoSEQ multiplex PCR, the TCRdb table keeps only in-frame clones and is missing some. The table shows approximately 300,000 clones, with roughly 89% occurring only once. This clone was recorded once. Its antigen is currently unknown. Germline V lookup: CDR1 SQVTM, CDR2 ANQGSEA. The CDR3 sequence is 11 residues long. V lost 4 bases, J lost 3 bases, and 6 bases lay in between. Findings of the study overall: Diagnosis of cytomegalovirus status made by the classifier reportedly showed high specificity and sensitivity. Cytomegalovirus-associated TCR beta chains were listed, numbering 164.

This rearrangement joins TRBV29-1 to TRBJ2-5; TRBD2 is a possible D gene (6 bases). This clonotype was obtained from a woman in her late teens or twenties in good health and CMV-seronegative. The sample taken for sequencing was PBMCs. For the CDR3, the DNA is TGCAGCGTTGGGGAGGAAGAGACCCAGTACTTC. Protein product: CSVGEEETQYF.